Listed below are T cell receptor beta chains from one sample, sequenced in a study of early T cells in non-severe SARS-CoV-2 infection. One entry per CDR3 protein, called by TCRdb with MiXCR from the 5' RACE reads. The sample consists of tens of thousands of distinct CDR3 sequences, approximately 9.9% of them appearing once. The specimen was whole blood. All receptors come from an adult who was a healthcare worker with PCR-confirmed SARS-CoV-2 infection or an uninfected control (not recorded which). The CDR3 runs from the conserved cysteine through the conserved F or W. The D gene is left open where the match is weak. Rows may omit the clone size; those that give it use once, few, many or a size class.

J,length,V,D,size,CDR3,DNA
TRBJ2-2,13,TRBV7-6,NA,NA,CASSATPTGELFF,TGTGCCAGCAGCGCGACTCCCACCGGGGAGCTGTTTTTT
TRBJ1-5,15,TRBV19,TRBD1,many,CASSSGTVPGQPQHF,TGTGCCAGTAGCTCCGGGACAGTGCCTGGGCAGCCCCAGCATTTT
TRBJ1-1,13,TRBV30,TRBD1,few,CAWSRGLNTEAFF,TGTGCCTGGAGCAGGGGGTTGAACACTGAAGCTTTCTTT
TRBJ2-2,14,TRBV7-3,NA,few,CASSSTSNTGELFF,TGTGCCAGCAGCTCAACCAGTAACACCGGGGAGCTGTTTTTT
TRBJ2-5,16,TRBV19,NA,many,CASSRTSLTLGETQYF,TGTGCCAGTAGTAGAACTAGCCTCACCCTCGGGGAGACCCAGTACTTC
TRBJ1-2,14,TRBV6-1,NA,few,CASSVQQGTYGYTF,TGTGCCAGCAGTGTTCAACAGGGTACCTATGGCTACACCTTC
TRBJ1-1,13,TRBV12-2,NA,NA,CASRLTANTEAFF,TGTGCAAGTCGCTTAACAGCTAACACTGAAGCTTTCTTT
TRBJ1-2,13,TRBV6-5,NA,NA,CASRRGRRDGYTF,TGTGCCAGCAGACGTGGACGAAGAGATGGCTACACCTTC
TRBJ1-5,13,TRBV6-1,TRBD1,many,CASSDDRDQPQHF,TGTGCCAGCAGTGATGACAGGGACCAGCCCCAGCATTTT
TRBJ1-5,14,TRBV5-5,NA,few,CASSWTEMYQPQHF,TGTGCCAGCAGCTGGACGGAGATGTATCAGCCCCAGCATTTT
TRBJ2-1,17,TRBV5-1,NA,few,CASSSTAGQSSYNEQFF,TGCGCCAGCAGCTCCACTGCGGGACAGAGCTCCTACAATGAGCAGTTCTTC
TRBJ2-4,11,TRBV29-1,NA,NA,CSGGDKTIQYF,TGCAGCGGGGGGGACAAAACCATTCAGTACTTC
TRBJ2-5,13,TRBV20-1,NA,few,CRARGMGSETQYF,TGCAGGGCGCGTGGGATGGGGTCGGAGACCCAGTACTTC
TRBJ2-6,16,TRBV12-3/TRBV12-4,NA,few,CASKTLLGSGANVLTF,TGTGCCAGCAAGACTCTCCTTGGCTCTGGGGCCAACGTCCTGACTTTC